This T cell receptor beta chain comes out of a study of blood T cells in healthy people across ages. The second PCR ran about 6 to 11 cycles with a sample-barcoded 5' primer and J-beta primers. TCRdb used MiXCR to reprocess the 5' RACE reads, holding one entry per CDR3 protein. The table records approximately 800,000 distinct CDR3 sequences, roughly 50% of them present only once. Peripheral blood samples of roughly 9.8 milliliters were drawn from each donor. Whole-study findings and limits: Higher diversity and more naive CD4+ cells were features of long-lived donors, compared to aged donors.

Between the trimmed V and J ends, which lost 5 bases and 4 bases, there was a span of 11 bases. The germline V gene encodes CDR1 SQVTM and CDR2 ANQGSEA. The CDR3 consists of 12 residues. This clonotype was seen more than once but under ten times. Its antigen remains unidentified. The specimen sequenced was blood. The receptor's source is a man of 80 years or more in good health. The rearrangement links TRBV29-1 to TRBJ1-1; D possibly corresponds to TRBD1 (6 bases). CDR3 sequence: CSVKQGSTEAFF. In nucleotides, the CDR3 is TGCAGCGTTAAGCAGGGGTCCACTGAAGCTTTCTTT.